One sample yielded the 26 T cell receptor beta chains listed below, sequenced in a study of beta chain features in type 1 diabetes. Overall study results and limits: All four CD4+ subsets from Type 1 diabetes patients carried moderately but significantly shorter TCRB CDR3s.

Antigens for these TCRs are unknown. All of the isolated RNA was reverse transcribed, so expressed TCRB transcripts were sequenced. TCRdb's table, derived via immunoSEQ multiplex PCR, lists solely in-frame clones and lacks some. The sample shows hundreds of thousands of clones, more than 13% of them seen only once. The sample was naive CD4+ T cells from blood. Every receptor here comes from a man aged 18-30 years with type 1 diabetes.

In its sample, this clone was seen a few times. Other DNA sequences within the sample encode an identical CDR3. The chain employs TRBV7-2 and TRBJ2-5; 8 nucleotides line up with TRBD1. Trimming at V came to 6 bases and at J to 2 bases, leaving 2 bases not matched to a gene. CDR3 length: 13 residues. Per the germline V gene, CDR1 is SGHTA and CDR2 is FQGNSA. The CDR3 sequence: CASSRTGQETQYF. CDR3 in DNA: TGTGCCAGCAGTCGGACAGGGCAAGAGACCCAGTACTTC.

This clone turned up a few times. The chain carries TRBV18 and TRBJ2-3; TRBD2 might be the D (6 bases). Germline V CDR1 and CDR2: KGHSH, LQKENI. Between the trimmed V and J ends, which lost 6 bases and 0 bases, there was a span of 10 bases. This CDR3 is 14 amino acids long. The DNA for the CDR3 is TGTGCCAGCTCCCCGGCGGGAAGCACAGATACGCAGTATTTT. It codes for CASSPAGSTDTQYF.

V gene TRBV5-4 combines with J gene TRBJ2-7; tentative D call: TRBD2 (6 bases). Per germline, CDR1 SGHNT and CDR2 YYREEE (reference sequence). Trimming cost V 4 bases and J 4 bases, with 9 bases left between them. The CDR3 sequence is 12 residues long. The CDR3 DNA sequence: TGTGCCAGCAGCCGCGGGGAATACGAGCAGTACTTC. Its protein product is CASSRGEYEQYF.

A single count supports this clone. This chain uses TRBV18 with TRBJ2-5, with 9 bases matching TRBD2. The CDR3 consists of 15 residues. In germline, CDR1 is KGHSH, CDR2 LQKENI. After removal of 5 bases from V and 4 bases from J, the junction contained 8 bases not matched to a gene. The CDR3 spells CASSAVAGALETQYF. In DNA form, the CDR3 reads TGTGCCAGCTCAGCGGTAGCGGGAGCGTTAGAGACCCAGTACTTC.

This chain uses TRBV7-2 with TRBJ2-1, with TRBD1 matching over 9 bases. Germline values: CDR1 SGHTA, CDR2 FQGNSA. J gave up 15 bases and V 6 bases, and 21 bases lay outside the gene matches. The CDR3 contains 16 residues. The DNA of the CDR3 is TGTGCCAGCAGGCCTTCAGTTAATATGGGACAGGGCGGTCTGTTCTTC. It specifies CASRPSVNMGQGGLFF.

The DNA of the CDR3 is TGTGCCAGCAGCCCAGGGTCGGGATCTACTAACTATGGCTACACCTTC. Its protein product is CASSPGSGSTNYGYTF. The J gene is TRBJ1-2, the V gene TRBV5-6; D possibly corresponds to TRBD1 (5 bases). The CDR3 runs to 16 residues. V was trimmed by 4 bases and J by 0 bases, leaving 16 bases between them. Germline lookup yields CDR1 SGHDT and CDR2 YYEEEE.

V is TRBV30 and J is TRBJ1-5; D unclear. Trimming took off 0 bases at V and 4 bases at J, with 10 bases between the two ends. Germline-derived CDR1 and CDR2 are GTSNPN and SVGIG (reference sequence). The CDR3 covers 14 residues. The CDR3 nucleotides read TGTGCCTGGAGTGTCGTTGGTTTAAATCAGCCCCAGCATTTT. Translation gives CAWSVVGLNQPQHF.

CDR3 sequence (DNA): TGTGCCAGCTCACCTGTAGCGGGAGGAGGCACAGATACGCAGTATTTT. This codes for CASSPVAGGGTDTQYF. This chain uses TRBV18 with TRBJ2-3, with 10 bases matching TRBD2. V lost 3 bases, J lost 1 base, and 4 bases stayed unmatched. From germline, CDR1 is KGHSH and CDR2 LQKENI. This CDR3 has 16 residues.

This clone was counted only a few times. The chain is built from TRBV6-5 and TRBJ1-4; D not resolved. Germline lookup yields CDR1 MNHEY and CDR2 SVGAGI. Trimming stripped 6 bases from V and 10 bases from J, with 9 bases between. This CDR3 comprises 11 residues. The chain's CDR3 is CASSPRGKLFF. The CDR3 DNA reads as TGTGCCAGCAGCCCCCGGGGAAAACTGTTTTTT.

This clone occurred a few times. This chain connects TRBV5-6 to TRBJ2-3; D is possibly TRBD1 (5 bases). There are 15 residues in the CDR3. Germline CDR1 reads SGHDT; CDR2 reads YYEEEE. V was cut by 2 bases and J by 3 bases, with 13 bases left in between. CDR3 residues: CASSLRGFGTDTQYF. CDR3 DNA sequence: TGTGCCAGCAGCTTAAGGGGATTCGGGACAGATACGCAGTATTTT.

The V gene is TRBV5-1, the J gene TRBJ2-5; D remains ambiguous. Germline V gene data show CDR1 as SGHRS and CDR2 as YFSETQ. The CDR3 extends over 14 amino acids. Trimming shortened V by 5 bases and J by 7 bases, and 18 bases separated the two germline ends. CDR3 DNA: TGCGCCAGCAGTTCCGTTCTCATAGGCGGGACCCAGTACTTC. Its protein product is CASSSVLIGGTQYF.

This clone was observed a handful of times. The chain joins TRBV4-2 to TRBJ2-5, with 10 bases fitting TRBD2. Germline V gene sequence: CDR1 LGHNA, CDR2 YNFKEQ. The CDR3 contains 15 residues. Trimming cost V 2 bases and J 7 bases; bases outside gene matches: 7. Here the CDR3 DNA reads TGTGCCAGCAGCCAACTAGCGGGGGCGAGAGGGACCCAGTACTTC. This translates into CASSQLAGARGTQYF.

This clone showed up just a few times. CDR3 sequence reads: CATRVGRTDTQYF. The CDR3 bases are TGTGCCACCAGGGTCGGCCGCACAGATACGCAGTATTTT. V usage is TRBV25-1 and J usage is TRBJ2-3; D may be TRBD1 (5 bases). Germline assignment: CDR1 MGHDK and CDR2 SYGVNS. Trimming took 10 bases from V and 1 from J, leaving 12 bases between them. CDR3 size: 13 residues.

This clone came up a few times. V usage is TRBV7-2 and J usage is TRBJ2-3, with D possibly being TRBD2 (6 bases). CDR3 length: 17 amino acids. The germline V gene has CDR1 SGHTA and CDR2 FQGNSA. The ends were cut back, 3 bases at V and 1 base at J, with 17 bases in the middle. CDR3 in amino acids: CASSLKRTIPRTDTQYF. The CDR3 DNA sequence: TGTGCCAGCAGCTTGAAGCGGACTATTCCCCGCACAGATACGCAGTATTTT. The full variable domain, with the rest looked up from reference TRBV7-2 and TRBJ2-3, is GAGVSQSPSNKVTEKGKDVELRCDPISGHTALYWYRQSLGQGLEFLIYFQGNSAPDKSGLPSDRFSAERTGGSVSTLTIQRTQQEDSAVYLCASSLKRTIPRTDTQYFGPGTRLTVL.

J is TRBJ1-2 and V is TRBV5-1; possibly TRBD1 for D (5 bases). This CDR3 is built from 14 residues. The V gene lost 4 bases and the J gene lost 0 bases, with 10 bases spanning the gap. CDR1 SGHRS and CDR2 YFSETQ come from the germline V gene. CDR3 nucleotides: TGCGCCAGCAGCGGGACGGACGCTAACTATGGCTACACCTTC. It translates to CASSGTDANYGYTF.

The gene calls are TRBV28 and TRBJ2-5; D possibly corresponds to TRBD2 (6 bases). The CDR3 totals 14 residues. Germline CDR1 reads MDHEN; CDR2 reads SYDVKM. Written as DNA, the CDR3 is TGTGCGTCGGGACTGGGACGGAGACGGGAGACCCAGTACTTC. Translation gives CASGLGRRRETQYF.

This clone came up a few times. This chain joins TRBV30 and TRBJ2-5; D may correspond to TRBD1 or TRBD2 (6 bases each). The V gene lost 5 bases and the J gene lost 7 bases, with 17 bases spanning the gap. The germline V gene encodes CDR1 GTSNPN and CDR2 SVGIG (reference sequence). The CDR3 is 13 residues long. CDR3 sequence (DNA): TGTGCCTGGGTTCGATCGGGGGCAGGGACCCAGTACTTC. This codes for CAWVRSGAGTQYF.

This clone showed up just a few times. This sequence joins TRBV28 and TRBJ2-1; 11 bases fit TRBD2. The CDR3 covers 15 residues. Germline CDR1 and CDR2: MDHEN and SYDVKM. Trimming at V came to 4 bases and at J to 8 bases, leaving 7 bases not matched to a gene. The CDR3 DNA sequence: TGTGCCAGCAGTTCCCGAGTAGCGGGGGGGCATGAGCAGTTCTTC. Translation: CASSSRVAGGHEQFF.

This clone was seen more than once but under ten times. CDR3 amino acids: CASSEYGKVKGNEQYF. The DNA for the CDR3 is TGTGCCAGCAGTGAATATGGTAAAGTAAAAGGGAACGAGCAGTACTTC. The chain links TRBV25-1 to TRBJ2-7; D is ambiguous. Germline V gene sequence: CDR1 MGHDK, CDR2 SYGVNS. Deletions cut 0 bases from V and 5 bases from J, with 17 bases between. The CDR3 extends over 16 amino acids.

This clone has only a few counts. The chain is built from TRBV5-1 and TRBJ2-5; no firm D call. Germline loops: CDR1 SGHRS, CDR2 YFSETQ. CDR3 length: 15 residues. Trimming shortened V by 0 bases and J by 0 bases, and 9 bases separated the two germline ends. This chain's CDR3 is CASSLATPHQETQYF. The CDR3 DNA follows: TGCGCCAGCAGCTTGGCGACCCCTCACCAAGAGACCCAGTACTTC.

In its sample, this clone was seen a few times. The chain carries TRBV30 and TRBJ2-1, with D unclear. The germline gives CDR1 GTSNPN, CDR2 SVGIG (reference sequence). There are 13 residues in the CDR3. V was cut by 0 bases and J by 7 bases, with 10 bases left in between. CDR3 coding DNA: TGTGCCTGGAGTGTTCGGGTGTTGAATGAGCAGTTCTTC. Protein: CAWSVRVLNEQFF.

This clone was counted a few times. V is TRBV4-2 and J is TRBJ2-1; TRBD2 matches 9 bases. Germline CDR1 reads LGHNA; CDR2 reads YNFKEQ. This CDR3 comprises 12 residues. Unmatched junction bases numbered 3, after V lost 3 bases and J lost 12 bases. The chain's CDR3 is CASSQTSGPQFF. The DNA for the CDR3 is TGTGCCAGCAGCCAGACTAGCGGACCGCAGTTCTTC.

The chain recombines TRBV6-5 with TRBJ2-3; 8 bases are shared with TRBD2. Germline CDR1 and CDR2: MNHEY and SVGAGI. The CDR3 covers 14 residues. Germline trimming cut 5 bases from V and 4 bases from J; bases unmatched to any gene: 5. The CDR3 region has the DNA TGTGCCAGCAGTGGGGGACTAGAGGCAGATACGCAGTATTTT. It codes for CASSGGLEADTQYF.

This clone showed up just a few times. The chain employs TRBV7-2 and TRBJ1-6; weak D call: TRBD1 (5 bases). The CDR3 has 17 amino acids. V was shortened by 0 bases and J by 2 bases, with 11 bases between the two germline ends. Germline V gene sequence: CDR1 SGHTA, CDR2 FQGNSA. The CDR3 DNA reads TGTGCCAGCAGCTTAGCCGGGGGGACGCCCTATAATTCACCCCTCCACTTT. Translated: CASSLAGGTPYNSPLHF.

The gene calls are TRBV7-3 and TRBJ2-2; TRBD2 is a possible D gene (6 bases). V lost 5 bases, J lost 2 bases, and 15 bases lay in between. The germline V gene has CDR1 SGHTA and CDR2 FQGTGA. This CDR3 region has 16 residues. CDR3 amino acids: CASSPRGGLNTGELFF. The CDR3 nucleotides read TGTGCCAGCAGCCCAAGAGGAGGGCTAAACACCGGGGAGCTGTTTTTT.

The CDR3 bases are TGTGCCAGCAGCTTAGTCACCGGGACAGCAGGCTACGAGCAGTACTTC. Translation: CASSLVTGTAGYEQYF. The chain recombines TRBV7-2 with TRBJ2-7; 7 nucleotides agree with TRBD1. V shed 1 base and J 3 bases; nucleotides not matched to a gene: 9. Germline V CDR1 and CDR2: SGHTA, FQGNSA. This CDR3 is built from 16 residues.